One sample yielded the 9 T cell receptor beta chains listed below, sequenced in a study of vaccination and CD4 T cells after COVID-19. Treatment denoted: roughly nine-day PBMC culture with coronavirus spike peptide pools or control peptides (ViraFEST assay). Once obtained from cultured CD4+ T cells, the DNA was sequenced using the Oncomine TCR Beta short-read assay. TCRdb processed the PCR reads anew with MiXCR; each CDR3 protein has one entry. Seen here are approximately 11,000 distinct CDR3 sequences, almost 65% observed once, and the top ten hold 26%. The antigens for these receptors are not known. Sequenced here: CD4+ T cells from blood, cultured in vitro, sampled before SARS-CoV-2 vaccination. The receptors derive from a human donor who had recovered from COVID-19.

The CDR3 coding sequence is TGTGCCAGCAGTTTACGGACAGGGGGAAACATTCAGTACTTC. The encoded protein is CASSLRTGGNIQYF. The chain links TRBV12-3 or TRBV12-4 to TRBJ2-4, with 10 bases fitting TRBD1. V lost 2 bases to trimming and J lost 6 bases; unmatched junction nucleotides: 1. This CDR3 region has 14 residues.

This clonotype has a handful of counts. This chain connects TRBV15 to TRBJ2-5; TRBD2 matches at 10 bases. Trimming took 0 bases from V and 5 from J; bases not matched to a gene: 3. The length of the CDR3 is 15 residues. Germline CDR1 LNHNV, CDR2 YYDKDF (reference sequence). The CDR3 is CATSRDQAGGETQYF. CDR3 in DNA: TGTGCCACCAGCAGAGACCAAGCGGGAGGGGAGACCCAGTACTTC.

This clonotype was observed a few times. The rearrangement links TRBV6-1 to TRBJ2-3, with 7 bases fitting TRBD1. Germline V gene data show CDR1 as MNHNS and CDR2 as SASEGT. The CDR3 totals 12 residues. The trim removed 2 bases at V and 8 bases at J, leaving 1 base unmatched. The CDR3 here is CASSEHRGTQYF. The CDR3, as DNA: TGTGCCAGCAGTGAACACAGGGGTACGCAGTATTTT.

This clonotype counts as large. The V gene is TRBV20-1, the J gene TRBJ2-5, with 7 bases lining up with TRBD2. Germline loops: CDR1 DFQATT, CDR2 SNEGSKA (reference sequence). CDR3 length equals 16 residues. Trimming removed 3 bases from V and 4 bases from J; junction bases left unmatched: 14. CDR3 DNA: TGCAGTGCTAGCCCCCAGGGAGGGAGTCTGATAGAGACCCAGTACTTC. This sequence encodes CSASPQGGSLIETQYF.

The rearrangement joins TRBV20-1 to TRBJ1-6; D remains unclear. Trimming left V 1 base short and J 3 bases short, with 4 bases between. The V gene's germline CDR1 is DFQATT and CDR2 SNEGSKA (reference sequence). This CDR3 has 13 amino acids. The CDR3 spells CSARGDYNSPLHF. CDR3 nucleotide sequence: TGCAGTGCTAGAGGGGACTATAATTCACCCCTCCACTTT.

This rearrangement joins TRBV7-9 to TRBJ2-7; D is uncertain. Trimming cost V 1 base and J 2 bases, with 9 bases left between them. The CDR3 contains 14 residues. Germline CDR1 is SEHNR and CDR2 is FQNEAQ (reference sequence). This CDR3 reads CASSLDRVAYEQYF. In DNA, the CDR3 is TGTGCCAGCAGCTTAGACAGAGTCGCCTACGAGCAGTACTTC.

The J gene is TRBJ1-6, the V gene TRBV27; 9 bases map to TRBD1. Germline-derived CDR1 and CDR2 are MNHEY and SMNVEV (reference sequence). V was clipped by 6 bases and J by 7 bases; unmatched bases: 7. CDR3 length: 15 amino acids. The CDR3 DNA reads TGTGCCAGCAGCCTGGTGGGACAGGGCAATTCACCCCTCCACTTT. This encodes CASSLVGQGNSPLHF.

This chain connects TRBV10-3 to TRBJ2-1, with TRBD1 matching 8 bases. This CDR3 region has 12 residues. J was trimmed by 7 bases and V by 11 bases; bases with no gene match: 7. Germline assignment: CDR1 ENHRY and CDR2 SYGVKD. As DNA, the CDR3 is TGTGCCTGCAGGGGGCTCGGGAATGAGCAGTTCTTC. Residues: CACRGLGNEQFF.

This clonotype is a singleton in its sample. The chain recombines TRBV20-1 with TRBJ1-1; D possibly corresponds to TRBD1 (5 bases). The CDR3 has 13 residues. Germline values: CDR1 DFQATT, CDR2 SNEGSKA (reference sequence). Deletions cut 4 bases from V and 1 base from J, with 10 bases between. The CDR3 DNA reads TGCAGTGCTACAAGGGACTCGAACACTGAAGCTTTCTTT. Amino acids: CSATRDSNTEAFF.